What follows is one TCR beta chain and its context. The data were obtained in a study of blood T cell repertoires in COVID-19. Overall study context: T cells, B-cell-depleted T cells, or PBMCs provided the cDNA or gDNA that served as material.

Assay: immunoSEQ multiplex PCR; the TCRdb copy retains only in-frame clones and omits some. The data show about 280,000 clones, 83% seen once. CDR3 length: 13 residues. CDR1 and CDR2 (germline): SNHLY, FYNNEI. V was cut by 2 bases and J by 1 base, with 5 bases left in between. The TCR sequence derives from a woman aged 45-65 years who had recovered from COVID-19. V gene TRBV2 combines with J gene TRBJ1-1; D not certain. The sample consisted of peripheral blood. Written as DNA, the CDR3 is TGTGCCAGCAGTGAACTTTGGAACACTGAAGCTTTCTTT. Its protein is CASSELWNTEAFF.